This TCR beta chain was recorded in a study of cytomegalovirus exposure and HLA in healthy donors. About the research overall: Ancestry clustering placed 81% of under 450 genotyped donors in the Caucasian-associated cluster.

Overall study results and limits: There were some public TCRs occurring in many donors, but most TCR sequences were rare. Only CMV serostatus was available as immune exposure information.

About this clone itself: Its antigen remains unidentified.

This CDR3 contains 15 residues. Deletions cut 5 bases from V and 7 bases from J, with 20 bases between. Germline lookup yields CDR1 SEHNR and CDR2 FQNEAQ (reference sequence). The PCR ran on 60 Vbeta and 13 Jbeta primers. Data came from immunoSEQ multiplex PCR; TCRdb stores just in-frame clones and leaves some out. The data contain 120,000 to 150,000 clones, 79% of them singletons. The sample consisted of PBMCs. The chain uses TRBV7-9 and TRBJ1-2; D is possibly TRBD1 (5 bases). This sequence originates from a woman in her 40s in good health and CMV-seropositive. CDR3 sequence: CASSPAPQASLGYTF. The DNA of the CDR3 is TGTGCCAGCAGCCCCGCCCCACAGGCTAGTCTTGGCTACACCTTC.